These T cell receptor beta chains were read from a single sample in a study of cytotoxic CD8 clonotypes in ibrutinib-treated CLL. TCRdb's copy holds only in-frame clones and misses some; the assay was immunoSEQ multiplex PCR. The sample carries 35,000 to 55,000 clones, 60% to 75% recorded once. The input for sequencing was PBMCs, taken after 12 months of ibrutinib treatment. The receptors here all came from a human donor with chronic lymphocytic leukemia. The CDR3 runs from the conserved cysteine through the conserved F or W. D genes are given only for firm matches. The size field is filled for only some rows; it gives once, few, many or a size class.

clone_size	d_call	j_call	v_call	cdr3_nt	cdr3_aa
.	TRBD2	TRBJ2-1	TRBV7-2	TGTGCCAGCAGCTTAGCAAGGCTAGCGGGGTACAATGAGCAGTTCTTC	CASSLARLAGYNEQFF
.	.	TRBJ2-5	TRBV5-6	TGTGCCAGCAGCTTGGTAGGCGGGGTCCAAGAGACCCAGTACTTC	CASSLVGGVQETQYF
once	.	TRBJ1-1	TRBV4-1	TGCGCCAGCAGCCAAGATCGGGCAGGCCCGAACACTGAAGCTTTCTTT	CASSQDRAGPNTEAFF
.	.	TRBJ2-2	TRBV5-1	TGCGCCAGCAGCTTACAGGGAACCCTAATCTCGCCCGGGGAGCTGTTTTTT	CASSLQGTLISPGELFF
.	.	TRBJ2-3	TRBV12-5	TGTGCTAGTGGTTTGGAACGTCGAGATACGCAGTATTTT	CASGLERRDTQYF
.	.	TRBJ2-4	TRBV28	TGTGCCAGCAGGACTGGGGCGATGGCCAAAAACATTCAGTACTTC	CASRTGAMAKNIQYF
.	TRBD1	TRBJ2-1	TRBV11-3	TGTGCCAGCAGCTTCCCCACTAGAGACAGGGGAACACATGAGCAGTTCTTC	CASSFPTRDRGTHEQFF
.	.	TRBJ2-3	TRBV14	TGTGCCAGCAGCCAAGAACTACGGGGGCCTTCGTATTTT	CASSQELRGPSYF
.	.	TRBJ2-3	TRBV9	TGTGCCAGCAGCGTCCAGGGGGGGGCAGATACGCAGTATTTT	CASSVQGGADTQYF
.	TRBD1	TRBJ2-5	TRBV10-2	TGCGCCAGCAGTGAGTCGAGGACAGGGGGAACAGAGACCCAGTACTTC	CASSESRTGGTETQYF
few	TRBD2	TRBJ2-7	TRBV7-6	TGTGCCAGCAGCCCCTTAGCGGGGGAGGGGGAGCAGTACTTC	CASSPLAGEGEQYF
.	TRBD2	TRBJ2-1	TRBV19	TGTGCCAGTTCGACTAGCGGGGGGGGCTATGAGCAGTTCTTC	CASSTSGGGYEQFF
.	.	TRBJ1-5	TRBV18	TGTGCCAGCTCACCACGCTTCGTTGAACAGGGAGATCAGCCCCAGCATTTT	CASSPRFVEQGDQPQHF
.	.	TRBJ2-1	TRBV29-1	TGCAGCGTTGACGGGGACCTCAATGAGCAGTTCTTC	CSVDGDLNEQFF
few	.	TRBJ1-1	TRBV6-6	TGTGCCAGCAGTTACGGTGTCGGGATCCGGAACACTGAAGCTTTCTTT	CASSYGVGIRNTEAFF
.	.	TRBJ1-2	TRBV15	TGTGCCACCAGCAGAGGGAGGGGTCCTAACTATGGCTACACCTTC	CATSRGRGPNYGYTF
.	.	TRBJ1-2	TRBV2	TGTGCCAGCAGTCGGACACAAAACCCATTCTATGGCTACACCTTC	CASSRTQNPFYGYTF
.	TRBD1	TRBJ2-7	TRBV10-3	TGTGCCATCATGACGGACAGGGGCCCCTACGAGCAGTACTTC	CAIMTDRGPYEQYF
few	.	TRBJ1-2	TRBV18	TGTGCCAGCTCAGTGACCAGGGGTGGCTACACCTTC	CASSVTRGGYTF
.	.	TRBJ2-3	TRBV19	TGTGCCAGTAGTCCAGGACACTATGCCACAGATACGCAGTATTTT	CASSPGHYATDTQYF
.	.	TRBJ2-5	TRBV6-5	TGTGCCAGCACCCCCCGTAATGCACAGACCCAGTACTTC	CASTPRNAQTQYF
.	.	TRBJ2-1	TRBV5-4	TGTGCCAGCAGCCTGGGCCGTAGAAGCTCCTACAATGAGCAGTTCTTC	CASSLGRRSSYNEQFF
few	TRBD1	TRBJ1-2	TRBV7-6	TGTGCCAGCAGCTACCGACAGGGCGATGGCTACACCTTC	CASSYRQGDGYTF
few	.	TRBJ1-1	TRBV11-3	TGTGCCAGCAGCCTCAGGATGAACACTGAAGCTTTCTTT	CASSLRMNTEAFF
.	.	TRBJ2-3	TRBV2	TGTGCCAGCAGCCAGCGAGGGCCCGACACGGATACGCAGTATTTT	CASSQRGPDTDTQYF
.	.	TRBJ1-6	TRBV9	TGTGCCAGCAGCGTAGAAGGTGGGGGAAGCAATTCACCCCTCCACTTT	CASSVEGGGSNSPLHF
.	.	TRBJ1-2	TRBV9	TGTGCCAGCAGCCCCCGGGGGTATGGCTACACCTTC	CASSPRGYGYTF
.	.	TRBJ2-2	TRBV18	TGTGCCAGCTCACCGCAGGACGCCGGGGAGCTGTTTTTT	CASSPQDAGELFF
.	TRBD1	TRBJ2-1	TRBV5-1	TGCGCCAGCAGCGGACAGGGTGTCTACAATGAGCAGTTCTTC	CASSGQGVYNEQFF
.	.	TRBJ2-3	TRBV11-3	TGTGCCAGCAGCTTTAACGCAGATACGCAGTATTTT	CASSFNADTQYF